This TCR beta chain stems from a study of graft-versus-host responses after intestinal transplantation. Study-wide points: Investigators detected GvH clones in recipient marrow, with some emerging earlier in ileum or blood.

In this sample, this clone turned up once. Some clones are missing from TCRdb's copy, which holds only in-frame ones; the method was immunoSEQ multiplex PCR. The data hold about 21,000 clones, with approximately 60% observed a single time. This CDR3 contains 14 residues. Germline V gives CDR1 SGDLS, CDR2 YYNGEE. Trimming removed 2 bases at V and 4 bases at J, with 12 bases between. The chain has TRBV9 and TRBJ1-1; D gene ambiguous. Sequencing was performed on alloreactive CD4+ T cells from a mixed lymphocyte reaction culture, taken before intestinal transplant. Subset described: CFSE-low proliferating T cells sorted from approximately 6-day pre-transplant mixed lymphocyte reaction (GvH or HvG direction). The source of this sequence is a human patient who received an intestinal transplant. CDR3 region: CASSVSVQSTEAFF. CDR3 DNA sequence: TGTGCCAGCAGCGTTAGCGTTCAGAGCACTGAAGCTTTCTTT.